These 2 T cell receptor beta chains came from one sample sequenced in a study of blood T cell repertoires in COVID-19. Libraries were prepared by immunoSEQ multiplex PCR; TCRdb keeps only in-frame clonotypes and omits some of them. The repertoire has some 110,000 clones, approximately 87% of them found once; the top ten carry 7.9%. The sequenced material came from peripheral blood. These receptors originate from a man between 65 and 80 years old who had recovered from COVID-19.

V and J are TRBV28 and TRBJ2-7; 7 bases fit TRBD2. Germline CDR1 is MDHEN and CDR2 is SYDVKM. Unmatched junction bases numbered 9, after V lost 5 bases and J lost 2 bases. The CDR3 is made up of 15 amino acids. As DNA, the CDR3 is TGTGCCAGCAGTGTAAGCGGGATGAAGGCCTACGAGCAGTACTTC. It encodes CASSVSGMKAYEQYF.

This clone appeared once. This chain uses TRBV9 with TRBJ1-2; the match to TRBD1 covers 7 bases. The J segment lost 7 bases and the V segment lost 0 bases, leaving 6 bases of the junction unmatched. Germline CDR1 SGDLS, CDR2 YYNGEE. CDR3 length: 14 residues. Here the CDR3 DNA reads TGTGCCAGCAGCGTAGATCAGGGGGGTAGTGGCTACACCTTC. Amino acid sequence: CASSVDQGGSGYTF.